This entry lists 12 T cell receptor beta chains sequenced from one sample in a study of HIV-infected patients and healthy controls. Alpha and beta constant-region primers primed reverse transcription of approximately 460 ng RNA. Using multiplexing indices, alpha and beta chain libraries were generated apart by chain-specific third strand synthesis. TCRdb reanalysed the 5' RACE reads using MiXCR and keeps one entry per CDR3 protein. The sample has 8,100 or so distinct CDR3 sequences; 9% to 9.5% are singletons. Whole blood was used without fractionation, so all unsorted peripheral T cells were included. The sequences come from blood, collected before antiretroviral therapy. Source of these receptors: an adult with HIV infection.

This clonotype was counted many times. The chain joins TRBV28 to TRBJ1-2, with 9 bases aligning to TRBD1. The CDR3 contains 14 residues. V shed 3 bases, J shed 8 bases, and the junction held 7 bases outside the gene matches. Germline V gene data show CDR1 as MDHEN and CDR2 as SYDVKM. The CDR3 reads CASSFRTGAGGYTF. The DNA for the CDR3 is TGTGCCAGCAGTTTTAGGACAGGGGCAGGAGGCTACACCTTC.

This clonotype was seen ten or more times. The gene calls are TRBV6-5 and TRBJ2-2, with 11 bases identical to TRBD2. V lost 6 bases to trimming and J lost 7 bases; unmatched junction nucleotides: 4. The CDR3 is 14 residues long. From germline, CDR1 is MNHEY and CDR2 SVGAGI. CDR3 residues: CASRLAGAGGELFF. CDR3 DNA sequence: TGTGCCAGCAGACTAGCGGGAGCTGGCGGGGAGCTGTTTTTT.

Judged by abundance, this clonotype is medium-sized (0.01 to 0.1%). The CDR3 nucleotides are TGTGCCAGCAGCCCCCAGGGGGCATTCGATGAGCAGTTCTTC. It is translated as CASSPQGAFDEQFF. V usage is TRBV5-5 and J usage is TRBJ2-1; 8 bases align to TRBD1. The CDR3 runs to 14 residues. The germline V gene has CDR1 SGHKS and CDR2 YYEKEE (reference sequence). Germline trimming cut 4 bases from V and 8 bases from J; bases unmatched to any gene: 8.

This clonotype was observed a single time. With a much larger clone just one base away, this may be a read error. The CDR3 sequence is CASRVGSQGNNEKYF. The CDR3 DNA reads as TGTGCCAGCAGGGTGGGCAGCCAGGGGAACAACGAGAAGTACTTC. The V call is TRBV2, the J call TRBJ2-7; TRBD1 might be the D (6 bases). The CDR3 loop spans 15 amino acids. CDR1 SNHLY and CDR2 FYNNEI come from the germline V gene. Variable domain in full (rest from reference TRBV2 and TRBJ2-7): EPEVTQTPSHQVTQMGQEVILRCVPISNHLYFYWYRQILGQKVEFLVSFYNNEISEKSEIFDDQFSVERPDGSNFTLKIRSTKLEDSAMYFCASRVGSQGNNEKYFGPGTRLTVT.

The sample holds many counts of this clonotype. The chain couples TRBV6-7 to TRBJ2-3, with D perhaps TRBD1 (6 bases). TRBV6-7 is an open reading frame, and its role is uncertain. V shed 6 bases and J shed 8 bases, with 15 bases lying between them. The CDR3 consists of 13 residues. The CDR3 DNA follows: TGTGCCAGCAGAATAAAACAAGGGGGTACGCAGTATTTT. Translating gives CASRIKQGGTQYF.

This clonotype has ten or more counts. The chain combines TRBV30 with TRBJ2-4; 7 nucleotides align to TRBD2. CDR1 is GTSNPN and CDR2 is SVGIG in the germline V gene (reference sequence). Trimming took 0 bases from V and 1 from J; bases not matched to a gene: 0. The CDR3 is made up of 14 amino acids. This chain's CDR3 is CAWSVGGAKNIQYF. CDR3 DNA: TGTGCCTGGAGTGTGGGAGGGGCCAAAAACATTCAGTACTTC.

This clonotype was detected many times. This chain links TRBV12-3 or TRBV12-4 with TRBJ1-5, with a possible D match to TRBD1 (5 bases). This CDR3 contains 13 residues. V was shortened by 6 bases and J by 0 bases, with 6 bases between the two germline ends. CDR3 region: CASSGGSNQPQHF. In DNA form, the CDR3 reads TGTGCCAGCAGCGGGGGTAGCAATCAGCCCCAGCATTTT.

This clonotype was recorded at least ten times. The gene calls are TRBV4-2 and TRBJ2-7; 11 bases map to TRBD2. The V and J ends lost 1 base and 4 bases, in that order; junction bases with no gene match: 6. CDR3 length: 16 residues. Germline values: CDR1 LGHNA, CDR2 YNFKEQ. This CDR3 reads CASSQGTSGLNYEQYF. The CDR3 DNA follows: TGTGCCAGCAGCCAAGGGACTAGCGGGTTGAATTACGAGCAGTACTTC.

Sample share makes this clonotype medium-sized. The rearrangement links TRBV7-2 to TRBJ2-5; D possibly matches TRBD1 or TRBD2 (5 bases each). Per the germline V gene, CDR1 is SGHTA and CDR2 is FQGNSA. Trimming pared 1 base from V and 6 bases from J, leaving 9 bases between. This CDR3 comprises 13 residues. The CDR3 protein is CASSLGGRKTQYF. The DNA for the CDR3 is TGTGCCAGCAGCTTAGGGGGGAGAAAGACCCAGTACTTC.

This clonotype is medium-sized within its sample. The chain joins TRBV11-3 to TRBJ2-1, with D tentatively TRBD2 (5 bases). The CDR3 spans 15 residues. CDR1 is SGHNT, CDR2 YENEEA, per germline. The V and J ends lost 0 bases and 2 bases respectively, with 8 bases between them. CDR3 nucleotide sequence: TGTGCCAGCAGCTTAGAGGAGGCTGCCTACAATGAGCAGTTCTTC. The encoded protein is CASSLEEAAYNEQFF.

To note about this clonotype: A junction boundary mismatches the germline segment, possibly from a read error. The rearrangement joins TRBV7-3 to TRBJ2-1; 12 bases map to TRBD1. Per germline, CDR1 SGHTA and CDR2 FQGTGA. The CDR3 runs to 16 residues. The CDR3 DNA reads TGTGACAGCAGCCCCTCCCAGGGACAGGGGGCGAATGAGAAGTTCTTC. Amino acids: CDSSPSQGQGANEKFF.

Sample share makes this clonotype medium-sized. One end of the junction varies from germline; a read error may be responsible. The chain is built from TRBV7-7 and TRBJ2-5; TRBD2 matches 9 bases. From germline, CDR1 is SSHAT and CDR2 FNYEAQ (reference sequence). This CDR3 region has 13 residues. CDR3 DNA sequence: TGTGCTAGCAGCTATGGGACTAGCGAGACCCAGTACTTC. It specifies CASSYGTSETQYF.